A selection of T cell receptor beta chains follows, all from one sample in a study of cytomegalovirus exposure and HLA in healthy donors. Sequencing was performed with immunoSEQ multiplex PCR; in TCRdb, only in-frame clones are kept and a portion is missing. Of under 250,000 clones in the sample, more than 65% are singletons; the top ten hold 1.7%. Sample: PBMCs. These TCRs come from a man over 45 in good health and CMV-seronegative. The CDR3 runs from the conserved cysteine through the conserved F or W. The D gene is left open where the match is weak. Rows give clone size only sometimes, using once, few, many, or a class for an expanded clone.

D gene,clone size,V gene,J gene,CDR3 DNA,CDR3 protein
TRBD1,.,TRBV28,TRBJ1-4,TGTGCCAGCAGCCCCTTCAGGACAGGGGGCAGAGGGGAAAAACTGTTTTTT,CASSPFRTGGRGEKLFF
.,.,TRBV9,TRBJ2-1,TGTGCCAGCAGCGACCGAACCGGCTCCTACAATGAGCAGTTCTTC,CASSDRTGSYNEQFF
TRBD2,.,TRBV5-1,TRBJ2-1,TGCGCCAGCAGCATGAGTAGGACTAGCGGGTGGTTCTTC,CASSMSRTSGWFF
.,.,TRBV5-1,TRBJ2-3,TGCGCCAGCAGCTTGGCGGGTCTGGGCGGGGATACGCAGTATTTT,CASSLAGLGGDTQYF
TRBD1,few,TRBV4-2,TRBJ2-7,TGTGCCAGCAGCGACAGGGGGGTTAGCGAGCAGTACTTC,CASSDRGVSEQYF
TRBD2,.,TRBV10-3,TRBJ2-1,TGTGCCATCAGTGAGTCGGGACTAGCGGACAATGAGCAGTTCTTC,CAISESGLADNEQFF
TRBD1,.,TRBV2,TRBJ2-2,TGTGCCAGCAACCGGGACAGATCGAACACCGGGGAGCTGTTTTTT,CASNRDRSNTGELFF
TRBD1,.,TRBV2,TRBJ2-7,TGTGCCGCTTCTACAGGGGAACTGGCCGAGCAGTACTTC,CAASTGELAEQYF
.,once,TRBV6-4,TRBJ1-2,TGTGCCAGCAGCTCAGGGGACGGCTACACCTTC,CASSSGDGYTF
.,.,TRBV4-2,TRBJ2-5,TGTGCCAGCAGCCAAGCCCCGAGGGGGGAGGGGGTTGAGACCCAGTACTTC,CASSQAPRGEGVETQYF
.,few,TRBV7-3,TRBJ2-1,TGTGCCAGCAGCTCCCCGTTAAGGGGCCCCTACAATGAGCAGTTCTTC,CASSSPLRGPYNEQFF
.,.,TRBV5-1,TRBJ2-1,TGCGCCAGCAGCGCCTCCCTCTATTCCTACAATGAGCAGTTCTTC,CASSASLYSYNEQFF
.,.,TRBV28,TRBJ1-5,TGTGCCAGCAGTTGGCGATATCAGGGTTGGAAGCCCCAGCATTTT,CASSWRYQGWKPQHF
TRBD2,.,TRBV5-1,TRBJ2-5,TGCGCCAGCAGCGCGGGACTAGCGGGCCAAGAGACCCAGTACTTC,CASSAGLAGQETQYF
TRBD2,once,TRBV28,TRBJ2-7,TGTGCCAGCAGTAGCCCACCCGGGACTAGCGGGAGACTCGAGCAGTACTTC,CASSSPPGTSGRLEQYF
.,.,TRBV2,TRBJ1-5,TGTGCCAGTGGGGGCAGGGCTAATCAGCCCCAGCATTTT,CASGGRANQPQHF
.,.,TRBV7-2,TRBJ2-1,TGTGCCAGCAGCTTAGACGCGACAGCCCAGCCTCCCTTCTTC,CASSLDATAQPPFF
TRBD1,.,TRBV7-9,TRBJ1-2,TGTGCCAGCAGCTTAGCAGGGGGCTCGGATGGCTACACCTTC,CASSLAGGSDGYTF
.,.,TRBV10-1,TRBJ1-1,TGCGCCAGCGGGGAGTGGGGCTACACTGAAGCTTTCTTT,CASGEWGYTEAFF
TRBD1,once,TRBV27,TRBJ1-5,TGTGCCAGCAGTTTACAGGGGGCGATCCCCAATCAGCCCCAGCATTTT,CASSLQGAIPNQPQHF
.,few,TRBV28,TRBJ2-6,TGTGCCAGCGGGGGAGGGGGAAACTCTGGGGCCAACGTCCTGACTTTC,CASGGGGNSGANVLTF
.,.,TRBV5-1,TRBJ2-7,TGCGCCAGCAGCTTGGAGCTGGGGGCTAATTACGAGCAGTACTTC,CASSLELGANYEQYF
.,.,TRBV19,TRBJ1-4,TGTGCCAGTAGTATACTTATCAGCGGTAATGAAAAACTGTTTTTT,CASSILISGNEKLFF
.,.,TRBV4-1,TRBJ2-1,TGCGCCAGCAGCCAACCAGGCGGGGTCAATGAGCAGTTCTTC,CASSQPGGVNEQFF
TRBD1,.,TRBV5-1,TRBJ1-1,TGCGCCAGCAGACTCGGGACAGGGAACACTGAAGCTTTCTTT,CASRLGTGNTEAFF
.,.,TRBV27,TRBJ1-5,TGTGCCAGCAGTTTAAGCCGTTTTAATCAGCCCCAGCATTTT,CASSLSRFNQPQHF
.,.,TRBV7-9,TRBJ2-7,TGTGCCAGCAGCTTAGAAGAGTACGAGCAGTACTTC,CASSLEEYEQYF
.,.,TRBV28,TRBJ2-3,TGTGCCAGCAGTTTTCGGTTCAAAGATACGCAGTATTTT,CASSFRFKDTQYF
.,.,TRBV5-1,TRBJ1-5,TGCGCCAGCAGCCCGACGGGGGGCAATAGCAATCAGCCCCAGCATTTT,CASSPTGGNSNQPQHF
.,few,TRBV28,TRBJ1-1,TGTGCCAGCAGTCAGGGACAACTACAATATGGGGCTGAAGCTTTCTTT,CASSQGQLQYGAEAFF
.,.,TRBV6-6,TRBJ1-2,TGTGCCAGCAGCTACCGAGACAGCCCTAACTATGGCTACACCTTC,CASSYRDSPNYGYTF
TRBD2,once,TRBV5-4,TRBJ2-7,TGTGCCAGCAGCTTGGGGCGGGGGAGCTCCTACGAGCAGTACTTC,CASSLGRGSSYEQYF
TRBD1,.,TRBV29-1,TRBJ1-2,TGCAGCGTTGAAGAAAGACAGGGGCTCGGCTACACCTTC,CSVEERQGLGYTF